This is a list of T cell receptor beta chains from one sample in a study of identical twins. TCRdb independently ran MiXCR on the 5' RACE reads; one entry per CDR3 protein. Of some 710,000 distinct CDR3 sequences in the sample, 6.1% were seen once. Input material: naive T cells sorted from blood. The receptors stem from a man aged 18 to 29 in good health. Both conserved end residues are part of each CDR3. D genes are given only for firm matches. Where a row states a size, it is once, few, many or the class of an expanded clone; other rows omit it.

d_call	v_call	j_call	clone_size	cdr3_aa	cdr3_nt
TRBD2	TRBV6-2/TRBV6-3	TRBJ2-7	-	CARPNRLAGGAYEQYF	TGTGCCAGACCAAATCGACTAGCGGGAGGGGCCTACGAGCAGTACTTC
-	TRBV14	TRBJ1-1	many	CASSLGIYTEAFF	TGTGCCAGCAGCCTGGGAATTTACACTGAAGCTTTCTTT
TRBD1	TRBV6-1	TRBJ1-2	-	CASRLTTGTVYGYTF	TGTGCCAGCAGACTCACTACTGGGACAGTTTATGGCTACACCTTC
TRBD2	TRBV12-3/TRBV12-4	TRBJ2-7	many	CASSFLAGVSYEQYF	TGTGCCAGCAGTTTCCTAGCGGGAGTTAGCTACGAGCAGTACTTC
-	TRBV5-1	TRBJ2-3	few	CASSLLGRVTDTQYF	TGCGCCAGCAGCTTGTTGGGCAGGGTAACAGATACGCAGTATTTT
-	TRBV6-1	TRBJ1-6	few	CASSENQGSGSPLHF	TGTGCCAGCAGTGAAAACCAGGGGAGCGGTTCACCCCTCCACTTT
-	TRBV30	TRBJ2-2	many	CAWSPTRTGELFF	TGTGCCTGGAGCCCGACTAGGACCGGGGAGCTGTTTTTT
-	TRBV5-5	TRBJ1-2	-	CASSLAPGVREGYTF	TGTGCCAGCAGCTTGGCCCCAGGGGTCAGGGAAGGCTACACCTTC
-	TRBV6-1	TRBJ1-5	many	CASSGVGGLSNQPQHF	TGTGCCAGCAGTGGGGTTGGGGGACTCAGCAATCAGCCCCAGCATTTT
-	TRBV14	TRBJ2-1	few	CASSRLRPSSYNEQFF	TGTGCCAGCAGTAGGCTGAGGCCCAGCTCCTACAATGAGCAGTTCTTC
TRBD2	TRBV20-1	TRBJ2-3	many	CSARMVAGGFNTDTQYF	TGCAGTGCTAGGATGGTAGCGGGAGGTTTTAACACAGATACGCAGTATTTT
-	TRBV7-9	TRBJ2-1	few	CASSLGGKASYNEQFF	TGTGCCAGCAGCTTAGGCGGTAAAGCCTCCTACAATGAGCAGTTCTTC
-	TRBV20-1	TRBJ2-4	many	CSAGRGDIQYF	TGCAGTGCGGGCAGGGGTGACATTCAGTACTTC
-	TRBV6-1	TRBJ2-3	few	CATGGTVSDTQYF	TGTGCCACCGGGGGCACCGTTTCAGATACGCAGTATTTT
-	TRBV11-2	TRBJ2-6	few	CASSLVGGSGANVLTF	TGTGCCAGCAGCTTAGTTGGGGGTTCTGGGGCCAACGTCCTGACTTTC
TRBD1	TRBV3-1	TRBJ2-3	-	CASSRGTADTQYF	TGTGCCAGCAGCCGAGGGACAGCAGATACGCAGTATTTT